These 18 T cell receptor beta chains were sequenced from one sample in a study of molecular identifiers for immune sequencing clone quantification. TCRdb re-called the PCR reads with MiXCR, one entry per CDR3 protein. Of about 320,000 distinct CDR3 sequences in the sample, over 20% were seen once. Material: naive CD8+ T cells from blood, with Jurkat cell RNA spiked in. Indicated subset: FACS-sorted CD8+CD4-CCR7+CD45RA+ naive T cells. The receptors come from a human donor in good health. Some libraries in this study had Jurkat cell RNA spiked in.

This clonotype was counted only a few times. The chain joins TRBV4-1 to TRBJ2-1; 11 bases match TRBD2. V gave up 4 bases and J gave up 4 bases; unmatched junction bases: 9. The length of the CDR3 is 17 residues. CDR1 is MGHRA, CDR2 YSYEKL, per germline. The CDR3 is CASSPSPGLAEYNEQFF. The CDR3, as DNA: TGCGCCAGCAGCCCCAGTCCGGGACTAGCGGAATACAATGAGCAGTTCTTC.

The rearrangement joins TRBV30 to TRBJ2-3, with D maybe TRBD1 (6 bases). CDR3 length equals 16 residues. V lost 0 bases and J lost 5, with 18 bases in between. Germline loops: CDR1 GTSNPN, CDR2 SVGIG (reference sequence). The CDR3 reads CAWSVPRDTGLDTQYF. DNA for the CDR3: TGTGCCTGGAGTGTTCCCCGGGACACCGGGTTAGATACGCAGTATTTT.

This clonotype was seen at least ten times. CDR3 sequence reads: CASSLARVKGLGNTDTQYF. The CDR3 nucleotides are TGTGCCAGCAGCTTAGCGCGGGTTAAGGGACTAGGAAACACAGATACGCAGTATTTT. The V gene is TRBV7-6, the J gene TRBJ2-3, with 8 bases lining up with TRBD2. V was pared by 0 bases and J by 2 bases, with 13 bases of the junction left unmatched. CDR1 and CDR2 (germline): SGHVS, FNYEAQ. The CDR3 is 19 amino acids.

To note about this clonotype: This sequence may be a read error, since a much larger clone differs from it by one base. The CDR3 does not close with the conserved phenylalanine or tryptophan, likely indicating a read error. This chain joins TRBV4-3 and TRBJ2-3; possibly TRBD2 for D (5 bases). CDR3 length equals 15 residues. CDR1 is LGHNA and CDR2 is YSLEER in the germline V gene. Trimming removed 1 base at V and 3 bases at J, with 11 bases between. The CDR3 protein is CASSQAGSGTDTQYS. DNA of the CDR3: TGCGCCAGCAGCCAAGCGGGGAGTGGGACAGATACGCAGTATTCT.

This clonotype was found many times. V gene TRBV9 combines with J gene TRBJ2-5, with TRBD2 matching over 9 bases. This CDR3 has 17 amino acids. Germline V gene sequence: CDR1 SGDLS, CDR2 YYNGEE. With 0 bases clipped from V and 2 bases from J, the junction kept 8 bases outside the gene matches. The CDR3 DNA reads as TGTGCCAGCAGCGTAGGGGGTAGCGGGGGCCAACAAGAGACCCAGTACTTC. Translated, it gives CASSVGGSGGQQETQYF.

The rearrangement joins TRBV11-2 to TRBJ2-4; TRBD1 aligns across 7 bases. V was pared by 1 base and J by 2 bases, with 8 bases of the junction left unmatched. The CDR3 has 17 residues. Germline V CDR1 and CDR2: SGHAT, FQNNGV. The CDR3 sequence: CASSLVEGGAPKNIQYF. The CDR3 bases are TGTGCCAGCAGCTTAGTAGAAGGGGGCGCCCCCAAAAACATTCAGTACTTC.

At least ten counts were recorded for this clonotype. This sequence joins TRBV4-3 and TRBJ2-2, with D perhaps matching TRBD1 (5 bases). Trimming removed 0 bases at V and 3 bases at J, with 14 bases between. From germline, CDR1 is LGHNA and CDR2 YSLEER. The CDR3 is 17 residues long. CDR3: CASSQDLLLGDTGELFF. The DNA for the CDR3 is TGCGCCAGCAGCCAAGACCTTCTCTTAGGGGACACCGGGGAGCTGTTTTTT.

In this sample, this clonotype turned up many times. V gene TRBV6-5 combines with J gene TRBJ2-7; no clear D. The germline V and J ends were trimmed by 5 bases and 3 bases, with 14 bases remaining between them. CDR1 and CDR2 (germline): MNHEY, SVGAGI. The CDR3 contains 14 residues. CDR3 amino acids: CASSRDGSGYEQYF. The CDR3 bases are TGTGCCAGCAGTAGAGACGGTTCTGGCTACGAGCAGTACTTC.

This clonotype came up a few times. J is TRBJ2-7 and V is TRBV30, with 8 bases that match TRBD1. CDR3 length: 13 residues. The V and J ends lost 1 base and 5 bases, in that order; junction bases with no gene match: 4. The germline V gene has CDR1 GTSNPN and CDR2 SVGIG (reference sequence). CDR3 sequence (DNA): TGTGCCTGGAGTGAGGGCAGGGGGCACGAGCAGTACTTC. It codes for CAWSEGRGHEQYF.

The chain employs TRBV11-2 and TRBJ2-3; no firm D call. Germline V gene sequence: CDR1 SGHAT, CDR2 FQNNGV. The V end was cut by 1 base, the J end by 2 bases, with 16 bases between. This CDR3 has 17 residues. The CDR3 loop reads CASSLVSDPFNTDTQYF. The CDR3 DNA sequence: TGTGCCAGCAGCTTAGTTTCCGACCCCTTTAACACAGATACGCAGTATTTT.

Concerning this clonotype itself: A single base separates this from a much larger clone, so it may be a read error. The chain joins TRBV11-2 to TRBJ2-1, with a possible D match to TRBD2 (6 bases). CDR3 length equals 11 residues. Germline lookup yields CDR1 SGHAT and CDR2 FQNNGV. V shed 8 bases and J shed 6 bases, with 8 bases lying between them. As DNA, the CDR3 is TGTGCCAGCGGCGGGGCCAATGAGCAGTTCTTC. The encoded protein is CASGGANEQFF. Supplemented by reference TRBV11-2 and TRBJ2-1, the full variable domain reads EAGVAQSPRYKIIEKRQSVAFWCNPISGHATLYWYQQILGQGPKLLIQFQNNGVVDDSQLPKDRFSAERLKGVDSTLKIQPAKLEDSAVYLCASGGANEQFFGPGTRLTVL.

This clonotype was recorded at least ten times. The chain links TRBV27 to TRBJ2-7; 7 nucleotides match TRBD1. The CDR3 length is 15 residues. The germline V gene has CDR1 MNHEY and CDR2 SMNVEV (reference sequence). V was pared by 10 bases and J by 2 bases, with 14 bases of the junction left unmatched. The chain's CDR3 is CAIATRQGRAYEQYF. As DNA, the CDR3 is TGTGCCATCGCCACGAGACAGGGCAGAGCCTACGAGCAGTACTTC.

This clonotype was seen repeatedly, ten times or more. The gene calls are TRBV7-6 and TRBJ2-3; D gene uncertain. CDR3 length equals 16 residues. Germline CDR1 reads SGHVS; CDR2 reads FNYEAQ. V lost 5 bases and J 4 bases, leaving 19 bases between the germline ends. Here the CDR3 reads CASSPSVSYRADTQYF. CDR3 bases: TGTGCCAGCAGCCCGTCAGTGAGCTATCGGGCAGATACGCAGTATTTT.

This clonotype was counted ten times or more. The rearrangement links TRBV12-3 or TRBV12-4 to TRBJ1-4; D call uncertain. V was shortened by 5 bases and J by 8 bases, with 18 bases between the two germline ends. The CDR3 length is 15 residues. DNA for the CDR3: TGTGCCAGCAGTACGAGACATCCTAGGTCGGAAAAACTGTTTTTT. Translated: CASSTRHPRSEKLFF.

This clonotype was detected ten times or more. V and J are TRBV7-2 and TRBJ2-7; no clear D gene. CDR3 size: 15 residues. Germline CDR1 SGHTA, CDR2 FQGNSA. Between the trimmed V and J ends, which lost 1 base and 4 bases, there was a span of 14 bases. In DNA, the CDR3 is TGTGCCAGCAGCTTAGGAGGACCAGGCACTTACGAGCAGTACTTC. Translated, it gives CASSLGGPGTYEQYF.

A remark on this clonotype: The junction and the germline gene differ at one end; a read error may be behind it. V gene TRBV19 combines with J gene TRBJ1-1; the D gene is possibly TRBD1 (5 bases). This CDR3 region has 13 residues. Per germline, CDR1 LNHDA and CDR2 SQIVND (reference sequence). CDR3 sequence: CACSMTVNTEAFF. The CDR3 DNA sequence: TGTGCCTGTAGTATGACAGTCAATACTGAAGCTTTCTTT.

This clonotype was recorded at least ten times. The chain links TRBV30 to TRBJ2-7, with D possibly matching TRBD1 (6 bases). This CDR3 region has 12 residues. The V gene's germline CDR1 is GTSNPN and CDR2 SVGIG (reference sequence). The ends were cut back, 0 bases at V and 6 bases at J, with 9 bases in the middle. The CDR3 coding sequence is TGTGCCTGGAGTGTAGCAGGGGTCGAGCAGTACTTC. Encoded protein: CAWSVAGVEQYF.

Points on this clonotype: This sequence may be a read error, since a much larger clone differs from it by one base. The chain links TRBV29-1 to TRBJ1-1, with D unresolved. CDR1 is SQVTM, CDR2 ANQGSEA, per germline. The CDR3 is made up of 12 amino acids. The CDR3 DNA reads TGCAGCGTTGTAACGACGGGCACTAAAGCTTTCTTT. It is translated as CSVVTTGTKAFF.